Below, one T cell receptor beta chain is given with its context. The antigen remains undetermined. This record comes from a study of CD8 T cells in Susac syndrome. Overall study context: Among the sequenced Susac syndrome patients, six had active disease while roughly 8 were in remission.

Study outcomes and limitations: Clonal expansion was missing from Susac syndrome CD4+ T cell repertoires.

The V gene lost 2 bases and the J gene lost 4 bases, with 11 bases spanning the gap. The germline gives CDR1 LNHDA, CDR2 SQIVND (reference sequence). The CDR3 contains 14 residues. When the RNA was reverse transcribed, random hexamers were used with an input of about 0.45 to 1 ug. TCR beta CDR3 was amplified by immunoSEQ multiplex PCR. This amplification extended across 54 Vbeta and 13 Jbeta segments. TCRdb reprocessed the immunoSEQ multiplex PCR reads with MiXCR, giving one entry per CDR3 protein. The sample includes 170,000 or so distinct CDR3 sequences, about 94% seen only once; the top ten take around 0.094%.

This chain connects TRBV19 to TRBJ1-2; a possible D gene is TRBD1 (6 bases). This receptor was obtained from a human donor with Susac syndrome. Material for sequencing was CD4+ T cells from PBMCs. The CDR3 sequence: CASSIPGAGYGYTF. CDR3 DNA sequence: TGTGCCAGTAGTATACCAGGGGCAGGCTATGGCTACACCTTC.